Detailed here is one T cell receptor (beta chain). V lost 4 bases and J lost 6; bases outside the gene matches: 10. The CDR3 sequence is 15 residues long. CDR1 and CDR2 (germline): MNHNS, SASEGT. An input of roughly 0.45 to 1 ug of RNA was subjected to reverse transcription using random hexamers. Using its own MiXCR run on the immunoSEQ multiplex PCR reads, TCRdb lists one record per CDR3 protein. The sample shows over 350,000 distinct CDR3 sequences, approximately 85% of them seen only once. This specimen belongs to a study of CD8 T cells in Susac syndrome. From blood CD8+ and CD4+ T cells, the TCR beta chain was sequenced. Treatment-naive patients with stable or active relapsing-remitting disease served as multiple sclerosis controls.

Material: CD8+ T cells from PBMCs. The genes are TRBV6-1 and TRBJ1-2, with 8 bases aligning to TRBD1. The receptor was isolated from a human donor with multiple sclerosis. As DNA, the CDR3 is TGTGCCAGCAGTGCTTGGACAGGGCTGGAAGATGGCTACACCTTC. It encodes CASSAWTGLEDGYTF.